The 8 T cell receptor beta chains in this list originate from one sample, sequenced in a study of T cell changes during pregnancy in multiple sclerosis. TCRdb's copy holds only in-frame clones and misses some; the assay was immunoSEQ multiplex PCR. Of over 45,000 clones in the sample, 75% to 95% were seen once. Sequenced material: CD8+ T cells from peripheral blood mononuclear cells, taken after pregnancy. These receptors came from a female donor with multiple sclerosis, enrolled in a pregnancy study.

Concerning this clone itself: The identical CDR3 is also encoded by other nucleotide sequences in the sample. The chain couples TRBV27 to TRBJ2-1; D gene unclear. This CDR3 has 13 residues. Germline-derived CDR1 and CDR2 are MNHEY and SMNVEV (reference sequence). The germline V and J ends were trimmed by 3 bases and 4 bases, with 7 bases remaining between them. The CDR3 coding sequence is TGTGCCAGCAGTTTGGGCAGATACAATGAGCAGTTCTTC. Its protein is CASSLGRYNEQFF.

CDR3 protein: CASRPDRVIQTQYF. CDR3 in DNA: TGTGCCAGCAGGCCTGACAGGGTTATACAGACCCAGTACTTC. V usage is TRBV7-6 and J usage is TRBJ2-5; 7 bases line up with TRBD1. The ends lost 6 bases at V and 6 bases at J; junction bases unmatched: 10. Germline loops: CDR1 SGHVS, CDR2 FNYEAQ. The CDR3 covers 14 residues.

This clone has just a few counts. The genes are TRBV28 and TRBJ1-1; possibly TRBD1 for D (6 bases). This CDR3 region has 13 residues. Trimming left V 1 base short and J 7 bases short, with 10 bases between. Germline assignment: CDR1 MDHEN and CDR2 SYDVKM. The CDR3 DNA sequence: TGTGCCAGCAGTTTATTGCAGGGGCGTGAAGCTTTCTTT. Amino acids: CASSLLQGREAFF.

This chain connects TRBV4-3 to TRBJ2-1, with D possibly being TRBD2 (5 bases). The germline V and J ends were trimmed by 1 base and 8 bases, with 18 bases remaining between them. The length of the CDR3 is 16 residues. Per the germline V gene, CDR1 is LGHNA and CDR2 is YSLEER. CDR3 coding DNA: TGCGCCAGCAGCCAAGGGGCTAGCATAAAGAGGGATGAGCAGTTCTTC. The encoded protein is CASSQGASIKRDEQFF.

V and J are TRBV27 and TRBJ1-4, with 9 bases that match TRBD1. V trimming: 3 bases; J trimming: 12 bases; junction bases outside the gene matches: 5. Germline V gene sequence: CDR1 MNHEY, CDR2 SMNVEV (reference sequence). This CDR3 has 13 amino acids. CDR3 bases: TGTGCCAGCAGTTTCGGGACAGGGACGGAACTGTTTTTT. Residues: CASSFGTGTELFF.

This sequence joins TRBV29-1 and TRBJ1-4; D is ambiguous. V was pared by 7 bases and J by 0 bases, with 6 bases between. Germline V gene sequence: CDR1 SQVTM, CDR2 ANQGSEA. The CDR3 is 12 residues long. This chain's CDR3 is CSGRATNEKLFF. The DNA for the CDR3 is TGCAGCGGAAGAGCAACTAATGAAAAACTGTTTTTT.

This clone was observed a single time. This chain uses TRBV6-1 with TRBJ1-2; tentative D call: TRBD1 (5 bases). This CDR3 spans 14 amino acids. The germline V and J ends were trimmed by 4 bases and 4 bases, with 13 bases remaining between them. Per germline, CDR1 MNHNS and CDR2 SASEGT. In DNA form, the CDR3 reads TGTGCCAGCAGTGGAGAGGACAACCCCTATGGCTACACCTTC. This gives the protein CASSGEDNPYGYTF.

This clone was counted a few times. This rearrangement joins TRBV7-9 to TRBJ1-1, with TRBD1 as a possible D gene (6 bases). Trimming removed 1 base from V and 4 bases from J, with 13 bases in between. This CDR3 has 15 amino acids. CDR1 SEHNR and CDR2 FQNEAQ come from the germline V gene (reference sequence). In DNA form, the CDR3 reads TGTGCCAGCAGCTTAGAGGCAGGGGTGGGCACTGAAGCTTTCTTT. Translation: CASSLEAGVGTEAFF.